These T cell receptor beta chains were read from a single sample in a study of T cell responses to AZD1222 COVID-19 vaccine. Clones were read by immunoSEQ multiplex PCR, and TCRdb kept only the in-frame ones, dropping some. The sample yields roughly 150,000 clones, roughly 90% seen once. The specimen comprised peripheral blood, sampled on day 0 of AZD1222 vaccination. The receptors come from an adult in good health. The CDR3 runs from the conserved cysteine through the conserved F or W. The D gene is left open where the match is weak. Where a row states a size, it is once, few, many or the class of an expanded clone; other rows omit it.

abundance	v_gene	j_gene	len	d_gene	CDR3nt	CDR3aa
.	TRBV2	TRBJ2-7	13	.	TGTGCCAGCAGGCAGGCGCTTGCCTACGAGCAGTACTTC	CASRQALAYEQYF
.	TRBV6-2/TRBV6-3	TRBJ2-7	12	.	TGTGCCAGCAGTCGGACTATCTACGAGCAGTACTTC	CASSRTIYEQYF
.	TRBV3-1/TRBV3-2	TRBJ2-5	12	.	TGTGCCAGCAGCCAATATAGAGGGGAACAGTACTTC	CASSQYRGEQYF
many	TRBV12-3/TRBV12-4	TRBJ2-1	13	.	TGTGCCAGCAGTTTAGAGAAGTACAATGAGCAGTTCTTC	CASSLEKYNEQFF
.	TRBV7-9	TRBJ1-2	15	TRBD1	TGTGCCAGCAGCCCCCGACAGGGGCAGAGGTATGGCTACACCTTC	CASSPRQGQRYGYTF
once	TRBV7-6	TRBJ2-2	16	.	TGTGCCAGCAGCTTAGTGGGGCAGGGGAACACCGGGGAGCTGTTTTTT	CASSLVGQGNTGELFF
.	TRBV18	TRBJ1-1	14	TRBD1	TGTGCCAGCTCTCGGACAGGGAAGAACACTGAAGCTTTCTTT	CASSRTGKNTEAFF
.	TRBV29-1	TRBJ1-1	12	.	TGCAGCGTTGGCACCCAGAACACTGAAGCTTTCTTT	CSVGTQNTEAFF
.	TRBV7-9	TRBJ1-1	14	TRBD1	TGTGCCAGCAGCCATAGACAGGGTGGGACTGAAGCTTTCTTT	CASSHRQGGTEAFF
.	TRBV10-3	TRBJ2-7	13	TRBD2	TGTGCCACCTTAGCGGGGCCCTCCTACGAGCAGTACTTC	CATLAGPSYEQYF
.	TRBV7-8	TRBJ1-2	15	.	TGTGCCAGCAGCCCGCGGGCCATCTCTAACTATGGCTACACCTTC	CASSPRAISNYGYTF
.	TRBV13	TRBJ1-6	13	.	TGTGCCAGCAGCTTAGGAAAGTATTCACCCCTCCACTTT	CASSLGKYSPLHF
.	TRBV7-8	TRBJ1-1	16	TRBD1	TGTGCCAGCAGACTAGGGTCCGGGACAGTAAACACTGAAGCTTTCTTT	CASRLGSGTVNTEAFF
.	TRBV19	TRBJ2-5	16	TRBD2	TGTGCCAGTAGTCTCATAGCGGGGGGGCCGGTTGAGACCCAGTACTTC	CASSLIAGGPVETQYF
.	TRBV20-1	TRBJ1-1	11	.	TGCAGTGCTAGACGGAGCCTTGAAGCTTTCTTT	CSARRSLEAFF
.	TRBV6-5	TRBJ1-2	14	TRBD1	TGTGCCAGCAGGATGCAGGGGGATAACTATGGCTACACCTTC	CASRMQGDNYGYTF
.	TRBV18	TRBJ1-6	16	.	TGTGCCAGCTCACCGTACCGTAGCTCCTATAATTCACCCCTCCACTTT	CASSPYRSSYNSPLHF
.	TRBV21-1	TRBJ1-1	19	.	TGTGCCAGCCCCCAAGGGGGGCAGGGGGATCCCTATATGAACACTGAAGCTTTCTTT	CASPQGGQGDPYMNTEAFF
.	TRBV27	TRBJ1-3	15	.	TGTGCCAGCAGTTTATTTGTTAACTCTGGAAACACCATATATTTT	CASSLFVNSGNTIYF
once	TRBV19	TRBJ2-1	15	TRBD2	TGTGCCAGTAGTAGTGGGACTAGCGGGAGGCGGGAGCAGTTCTTC	CASSSGTSGRREQFF
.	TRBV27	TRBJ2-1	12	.	TGTGCCAGCAGTTTAATCGGGACAGAGCAGTTCTTC	CASSLIGTEQFF
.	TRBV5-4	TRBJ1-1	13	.	TGTGCCAGCAGCCCGCGGCTTGGAGCTGAAGCTTTCTTT	CASSPRLGAEAFF
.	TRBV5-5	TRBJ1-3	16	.	TGTGCCAGCAGCTTGGAGTCCGGCTACTCTGGAAACACCATATATTTT	CASSLESGYSGNTIYF
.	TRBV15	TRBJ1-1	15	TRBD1	TGTGCCACCAGCAGAGATCAGGGGGCTTATCTGCGAGCTTTCTTT	CATSRDQGAYLRAFF
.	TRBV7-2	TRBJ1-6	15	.	TGTGCCAGCAGCTTAGGAGGTAGGGGTGGTTCACCCCTCCACTTT	CASSLGGRGGSPLHF
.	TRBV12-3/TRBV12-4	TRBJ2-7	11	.	TGTGCCAGCAGTAGACGGAGCGAGCAGTACTTC	CASSRRSEQYF
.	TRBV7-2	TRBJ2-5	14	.	TGTGCCAGCAGCTTAGTAAGACGAGGGCCCAAGGAGTACTTC	CASSLVRRGPKEYF
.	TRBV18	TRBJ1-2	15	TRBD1	TGTGCCAGCTCACCCCAAGGACAGGGCTTCTATGGCTACACCTTC	CASSPQGQGFYGYTF
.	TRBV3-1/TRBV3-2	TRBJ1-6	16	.	TGTGCCAGCAGCCTCGGCGGGGGCAGTTCCGGATCACCCCTCCACTTT	CASSLGGGSSGSPLHF
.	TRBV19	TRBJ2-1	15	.	TGTGCCAGTAGTTTGGCGGGTAGCTCCTACAATGAGCAGTTCTTC	CASSLAGSSYNEQFF
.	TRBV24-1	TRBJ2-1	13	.	TGTGCCACCATGAAAGCGGGCGACAATGAGCAGTTCTTC	CATMKAGDNEQFF
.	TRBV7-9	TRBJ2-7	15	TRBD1	TGTGCCAGCAGCTTCTTCAGGGGGCGAACCTACGAGCAGTACTTC	CASSFFRGRTYEQYF
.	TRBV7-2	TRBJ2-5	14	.	TGTGCCAGCAGTTCGGGGGACAGCCGGGAGACCCAGTACTTC	CASSSGDSRETQYF
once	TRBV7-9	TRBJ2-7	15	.	TGTGCCAGCAGCTTGTTGGGGGGACCTTCGGGAGAGCAGTACTTC	CASSLLGGPSGEQYF
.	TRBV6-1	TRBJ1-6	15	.	TGTGCCAGCAGTGAGGAAGAGGGACCGAGTTCACCCCTCCACTTT	CASSEEEGPSSPLHF
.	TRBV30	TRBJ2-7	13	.	TGTGCCTGGAGTTTTTGGGACTCCTACGAGCAGTACTTC	CAWSFWDSYEQYF
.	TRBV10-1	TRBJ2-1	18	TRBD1	TGCGCCAGCAGTGATACCCTCTGGGGCAGGGGGTCCTACAATGAGCAGTTCTTC	CASSDTLWGRGSYNEQFF
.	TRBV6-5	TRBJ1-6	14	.	TGTGCCAGCGTGGGGGGGGTAGGTAATTCACCCCTCCACTTT	CASVGGVGNSPLHF
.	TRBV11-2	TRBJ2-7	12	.	TGTGCCAGCAGCTTGGGAGGCGCCGAGCAGTACTTC	CASSLGGAEQYF
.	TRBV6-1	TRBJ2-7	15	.	TGTGCCAGCAGTGAAAGCAACCCTGCCAGCTACGAGCAGTACTTC	CASSESNPASYEQYF
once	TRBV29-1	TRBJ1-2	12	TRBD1	TGCAGCGTCTTAGGACAGGGTGGTGGCTACACCTTC	CSVLGQGGGYTF
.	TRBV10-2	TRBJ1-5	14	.	TGCGCCAGCAGTGAACTCGGGGGAGGTCAGCCCCAGCATTTT	CASSELGGGQPQHF
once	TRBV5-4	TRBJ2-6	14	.	TGTGCCAGCAGCTTCTATTCCGGGGCCAACGTCCTGACTTTC	CASSFYSGANVLTF
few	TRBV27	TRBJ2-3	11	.	TGTGCCAGCGGCAATCCAGATACGCAGTATTTT	CASGNPDTQYF
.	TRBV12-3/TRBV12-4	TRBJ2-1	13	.	TGTGCCAGCAGTTTCGTTGGGAACAATGAGCAGTTCTTC	CASSFVGNNEQFF
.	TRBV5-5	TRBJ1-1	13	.	TGTGCCAGCACCTTCGGACTGATCAGGGAAGCTTTCTTT	CASTFGLIREAFF
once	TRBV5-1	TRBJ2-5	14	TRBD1	TGCGCCAGCAGCCCGGGGACAGGGGGTGAGACCCAGTACTTC	CASSPGTGGETQYF
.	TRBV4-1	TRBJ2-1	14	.	TGCGCCAGCAGCCGGGAAAGTGGATACAATGAGCAGTTCTTC	CASSRESGYNEQFF
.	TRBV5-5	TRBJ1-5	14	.	TGTGCCAGCAGCTTGGGGGGTGGCAATCAGCCCCAGCATTTT	CASSLGGGNQPQHF
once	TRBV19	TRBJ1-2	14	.	TGTGCCAGTAGTACAAGACAGTCCCCGGGGCCCTACACCTTC	CASSTRQSPGPYTF
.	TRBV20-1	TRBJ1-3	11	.	TGCAGTGCTAGAGACATCCGGGACGAGAATTTT	CSARDIRDENF
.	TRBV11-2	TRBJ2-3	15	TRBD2	TGTGCCAGCAGGACTAGCGGGGGGGTCTCAGATACGCAGTATTTT	CASRTSGGVSDTQYF
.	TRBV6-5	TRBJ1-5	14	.	TGTGCCAGCAATCCGGGGTTGAGCAATCAGCCCCAGCATTTT	CASNPGLSNQPQHF
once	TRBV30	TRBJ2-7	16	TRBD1	TGTGCCTGGACCAGACCACCGGGACAGAGCTCCTACGAGCAGTACTTC	CAWTRPPGQSSYEQYF
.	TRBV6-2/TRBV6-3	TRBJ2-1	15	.	TGTGCCAGCAGTAGCATCAAGGGCTACGGCAATGAGCAGTTCTTC	CASSSIKGYGNEQFF